The rows below give T cell receptor beta chains drawn from one sample of a study of technical replicates of blood from a handful of donors. Here immunoSEQ multiplex PCR was the method, and the copy in TCRdb shows in-frame clones only, minus some. Here the sample spans tens of thousands of clones, approximately 92% being singletons. The sample consisted of T cells isolated from PBMCs. These receptors were taken from a human donor in good health. Each CDR3 is given with its conserved first and last residue. The D gene is left open where the match is weak. Size is omitted from some rows. Given values are once, few, many or a class for expanded clones.

V	size	J	D	CDR3	DNA
TRBV7-6	.	TRBJ1-3	.	CASSPAGGSSGNTIYF	TGTGCCAGCAGCCCGGCGGGGGGGTCCTCTGGAAACACCATATATTTT
TRBV7-8	few	TRBJ2-7	TRBD2	CASSLRPRTSQGYEQYF	TGTGCCAGCAGCTTAAGGCCGAGGACTAGTCAGGGTTACGAGCAGTACTTC
TRBV9	few	TRBJ2-3	.	CASSVGGSTDTQYF	TGTGCCAGCAGCGTAGGCGGGAGCACAGATACGCAGTATTTT
TRBV28	.	TRBJ2-4	TRBD1	CASRSQGLDIQYF	TGTGCCAGCAGGTCACAGGGGTTGGACATTCAGTACTTC
TRBV7-8	.	TRBJ2-1	.	CASSLARYGNEQFF	TGTGCCAGCAGCTTAGCACGGTACGGGAATGAGCAGTTCTTC
TRBV2	.	TRBJ1-5	.	CASSVTGSNQPQHF	TGTGCCAGCAGTGTGACGGGGAGCAATCAGCCCCAGCATTTT
TRBV10-1	.	TRBJ1-2	.	CASSADTYNYGYTF	TGCGCCAGCAGTGCCGACACGTATAACTATGGCTACACCTTC
TRBV27	.	TRBJ1-2	.	CASSFSLLPRDGYTF	TGTGCCAGCAGTTTTTCTCTTCTCCCGAGGGATGGCTACACCTTC
TRBV9	.	TRBJ2-3	TRBD2	CASSGNRRLAGAFTDTQYF	TGTGCCAGCAGCGGAAACCGGAGACTAGCGGGAGCGTTCACAGATACGCAGTATTTT
TRBV4-3	.	TRBJ2-7	TRBD1	CASSSDRAYEQYF	TGCGCCAGCAGCTCGGACAGGGCCTACGAGCAGTACTTC
TRBV5-1	.	TRBJ1-1	.	CASSGRDTDTEAFF	TGCGCCAGCAGCGGCCGGGACACCGACACTGAAGCTTTCTTT
TRBV27	.	TRBJ2-7	.	CASSDSSYEQYF	TGTGCCAGCAGCGACAGCTCCTACGAGCAGTACTTC
TRBV10-3	.	TRBJ2-3	TRBD2	CAISESLAGEIDTQYF	TGTGCCATCAGTGAGTCTCTAGCGGGAGAGATAGATACGCAGTATTTT
TRBV5-1	.	TRBJ2-2	TRBD2	CASSLRGGATGELFF	TGCGCCAGCAGCTTGCGCGGGGGGGCCACCGGGGAGCTGTTTTTT
TRBV5-6	.	TRBJ1-1	TRBD1	CASRGQGNTEAFF	TGTGCCAGCAGGGGACAGGGGAACACTGAAGCTTTCTTT
TRBV14	.	TRBJ2-7	.	CASSQGGLSYEQYF	TGTGCCAGCAGCCAAGGCGGGCTATCCTACGAGCAGTACTTC
TRBV7-9	few	TRBJ1-1	TRBD1	CASSPWTGVGTEAFF	TGTGCCAGCAGCCCCTGGACAGGGGTGGGGACTGAAGCTTTCTTT
TRBV16	once	TRBJ1-5	.	CASSRGGAYNQPQHF	TGTGCCAGCAGCCGGGGGGGCGCTTACAATCAGCCCCAGCATTTT
TRBV19	.	TRBJ1-2	.	CASSLAGPYGYTF	TGTGCCAGTAGTCTCGCAGGGCCTTATGGCTACACCTTC
TRBV9	once	TRBJ1-2	.	CASSARIVGSGEWRGYTF	TGTGCCAGCAGCGCAAGAATAGTGGGGAGCGGAGAGTGGAGAGGCTACACCTTC
TRBV5-1	.	TRBJ2-1	TRBD2	CASSLVPSGSSSYNEQFF	TGCGCCAGCAGCTTGGTCCCTAGCGGGAGTAGCTCCTACAATGAGCAGTTCTTC
TRBV5-1	.	TRBJ2-1	.	CASSPRGQGVTSGRYNEQFF	TGCGCCAGCAGCCCGCGGGGACAGGGGGTTACTAGCGGGAGGTACAATGAGCAGTTCTTC
TRBV27	.	TRBJ2-1	TRBD1	CASSLFYHRDRAGEQFF	TGTGCCAGCAGTTTATTTTACCACCGGGACAGGGCAGGTGAGCAGTTCTTC
TRBV19	.	TRBJ1-2	.	CASSIRTRVDGYTF	TGTGCCAGTAGTATAAGGACAAGGGTGGATGGCTACACCTTC
TRBV10-3	.	TRBJ2-1	TRBD2	CAITGTSGRVDEQFF	TGTGCCATCACCGGGACTAGCGGGAGGGTAGATGAGCAGTTCTTC
TRBV11-2	.	TRBJ2-1	TRBD2	CASSGTSGARNEQFF	TGTGCCAGCAGCGGAACTAGCGGGGCTAGGAATGAGCAGTTCTTC
TRBV19	.	TRBJ1-5	.	CASGGDEPQPQHF	TGTGCCAGTGGCGGGGACGAGCCCCAGCCCCAGCATTTT
TRBV13	once	TRBJ2-4	.	CASSPRGLAKNIQYF	TGTGCCAGCAGCCCCCGGGGGTTAGCCAAAAACATTCAGTACTTC
TRBV27	.	TRBJ1-2	TRBD1	CASSPQRTGGRGYTF	TGTGCCAGCAGTCCTCAGAGGACAGGGGGCCGGGGCTACACCTTC
TRBV27	.	TRBJ2-1	.	CASSWQGSSNEQFF	TGTGCCAGCAGTTGGCAGGGCTCAAGCAATGAGCAGTTCTTC
TRBV4-1	once	TRBJ1-2	.	CASSHGQILYGYTF	TGCGCCAGCAGCCACGGACAGATTCTCTATGGCTACACCTTC
TRBV4-2	.	TRBJ2-7	TRBD1	CASSPGGDRGNEQYF	TGTGCCAGCAGCCCTGGGGGGGACAGGGGTAACGAGCAGTACTTC
TRBV5-6	.	TRBJ2-3	TRBD2	CASSDGRGTDTQYF	TGTGCCAGCAGCGATGGGAGGGGCACAGATACGCAGTATTTT
TRBV19	once	TRBJ2-3	TRBD1	CASSGQASTDTQYF	TGTGCCAGTAGTGGACAGGCTAGCACAGATACGCAGTATTTT
TRBV19	few	TRBJ1-1	.	CASSKQGNTEAFF	TGTGCCAGTAGTAAGCAGGGGAACACTGAAGCTTTCTTT
TRBV5-4	.	TRBJ2-1	TRBD1	CASRQGVYNEQFF	TGTGCCAGTAGACAGGGGGTCTACAATGAGCAGTTCTTC
TRBV21-1	.	TRBJ2-7	.	CASSKGGGRAPYEQYF	TGTGCCAGCAGCAAAGGGGGCGGGAGGGCCCCCTACGAGCAGTACTTC
TRBV18	.	TRBJ2-3	.	CASSPPQDTQYF	TGTGCCAGCTCACCACCCCAAGATACGCAGTATTTT
TRBV7-9	.	TRBJ2-7	TRBD1	CASSNDREISRYEQYF	TGTGCCAGCAGCAACGACAGGGAGATCTCTCGTTACGAGCAGTACTTC
TRBV20-1	.	TRBJ2-7	.	CSAPKTYEQYF	TGCAGTGCCCCGAAGACATACGAGCAGTACTTC
TRBV19	.	TRBJ1-5	.	CASSIEQALGEPQHF	TGTGCCAGTAGTATCGAACAGGCTTTAGGAGAGCCCCAGCATTTT
TRBV6-5	.	TRBJ1-1	.	CASSYYQVRNTEAFF	TGTGCCAGCAGTTACTACCAGGTCCGGAACACTGAAGCTTTCTTT
TRBV9	.	TRBJ2-3	.	CASSVVVGSRDTQYF	TGTGCCAGCAGCGTAGTAGTCGGGAGTAGGGATACGCAGTATTTT
TRBV2	few	TRBJ1-5	TRBD1	CASSDSGTANQPQHF	TGTGCCAGCAGTGACTCAGGGACAGCTAATCAGCCCCAGCATTTT
TRBV19	.	TRBJ2-5	TRBD2	CASISFLMGLAGETKETQYF	TGTGCCAGTATTTCCTTCCTAATGGGACTAGCGGGAGAGACCAAAGAGACCCAGTACTTC
TRBV5-1	.	TRBJ2-2	.	CASSFQVEGTGELFF	TGCGCCAGCAGCTTCCAGGTGGAGGGGACCGGGGAGCTGTTTTTT
TRBV27	.	TRBJ2-2	TRBD1	CASSLFNGQGATGELFF	TGTGCCAGCAGTTTATTTAACGGGCAGGGGGCTACCGGGGAGCTGTTTTTT
TRBV13	.	TRBJ1-3	.	CASSLTGYENTIYF	TGTGCCAGCAGCTTGACAGGCTATGAAAACACCATATATTTT
TRBV4-1	.	TRBJ2-7	TRBD2	CASSHLSGTRDEQYF	TGCGCCAGCAGCCACTTATCCGGGACTAGGGACGAGCAGTACTTC
TRBV19	.	TRBJ1-1	.	CASSRTVSEAFF	TGTGCCAGTAGCCGCACAGTGTCTGAAGCTTTCTTT
TRBV4-3	.	TRBJ2-1	TRBD2	CASSQMGGTSTYNEQFF	TGCGCCAGCAGCCAAATGGGAGGGACTAGCACTTACAATGAGCAGTTCTTC
TRBV9	.	TRBJ2-7	TRBD1	CASSSGQGLEQYF	TGTGCCAGCAGCTCAGGACAGGGTCTCGAGCAGTACTTC
TRBV28	.	TRBJ2-7	TRBD2	CASSLLAGAYEQYF	TGTGCCAGCAGTTTACTAGCGGGTGCCTACGAGCAGTACTTC
TRBV4-1	.	TRBJ1-1	.	CASSQQGRDTEAFF	TGCGCCAGCAGCCAACAGGGTAGGGACACTGAAGCTTTCTTT
TRBV5-1	.	TRBJ2-3	TRBD2	CASSLEAGGRDTQYF	TGCGCCAGCAGCTTGGAGGCGGGAGGCCGAGATACGCAGTATTTT
TRBV10-3	.	TRBJ2-5	.	CAISVFGGQETQYF	TGTGCCATCAGTGTTTTCGGGGGCCAAGAGACCCAGTACTTC